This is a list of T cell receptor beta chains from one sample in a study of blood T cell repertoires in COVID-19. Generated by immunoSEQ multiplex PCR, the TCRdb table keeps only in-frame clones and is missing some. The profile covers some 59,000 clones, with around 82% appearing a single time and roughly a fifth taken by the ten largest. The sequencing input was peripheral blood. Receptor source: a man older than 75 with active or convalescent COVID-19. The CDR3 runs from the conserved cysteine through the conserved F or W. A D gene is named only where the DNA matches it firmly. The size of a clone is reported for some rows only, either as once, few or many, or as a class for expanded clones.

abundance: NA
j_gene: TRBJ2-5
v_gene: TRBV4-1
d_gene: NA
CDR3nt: TGCGCCAGCAGCCAAGGGGGTAGTAGTAGGGGGGAGACCCAGTACTTC
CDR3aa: CASSQGGSSRGETQYF

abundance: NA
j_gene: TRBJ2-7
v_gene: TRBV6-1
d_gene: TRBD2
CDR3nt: TGTGCCAGCAGTGAAGCGCCAGCGGGGGGCTACGAGCAGTACTTC
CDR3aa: CASSEAPAGGYEQYF

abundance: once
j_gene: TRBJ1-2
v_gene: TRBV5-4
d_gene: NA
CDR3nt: TGTGCCAGCAGAAAAGGGGCGGACTATGGCTACACCTTC
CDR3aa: CASRKGADYGYTF

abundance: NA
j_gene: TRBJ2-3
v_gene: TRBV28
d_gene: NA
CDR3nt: TGTGCCAGCCTTAACCCGGTGGGCACAGATACGCAGTATTTT
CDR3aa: CASLNPVGTDTQYF

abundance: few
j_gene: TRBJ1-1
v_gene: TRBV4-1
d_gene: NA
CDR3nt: TGCGCCAGCAGCCAAGATTTGGGGTATTCAGCGGTTAGCACTGAAGCTTTCTTT
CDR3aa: CASSQDLGYSAVSTEAFF

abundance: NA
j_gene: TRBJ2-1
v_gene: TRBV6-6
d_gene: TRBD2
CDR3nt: TGTGCCAGCAGTTACCTAAGCGGGAGTAACAATGAGCAGTTCTTC
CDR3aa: CASSYLSGSNNEQFF

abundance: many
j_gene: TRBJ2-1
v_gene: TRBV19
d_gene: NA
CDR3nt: TGTGCCAGTTACCCTTATGGTAGCGGAACCTACAATGAGCAGTTCTTC
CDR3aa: CASYPYGSGTYNEQFF

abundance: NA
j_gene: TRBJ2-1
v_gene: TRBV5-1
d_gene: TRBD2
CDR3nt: TGCGCCAGCAGCTTAGCGGGAGGAGGATCCAATGAGCAGTTCTTC
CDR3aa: CASSLAGGGSNEQFF

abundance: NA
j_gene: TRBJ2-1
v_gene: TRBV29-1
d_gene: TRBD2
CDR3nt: TGCAGCGTTGAAGGTGCCACTAGCGGCGACAATGAGCAGTTCTTC
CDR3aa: CSVEGATSGDNEQFF

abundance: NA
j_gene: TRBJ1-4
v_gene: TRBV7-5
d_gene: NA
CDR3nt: TGTGTCAGAAGCATCCAGCAGAGCTTTTTCAGGGGCCCCAATGAAAAACTGTTTTTT
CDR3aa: CVRSIQQSFFRGPNEKLFF

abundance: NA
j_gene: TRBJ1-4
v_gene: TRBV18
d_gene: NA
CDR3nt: TGTGCCAGCTCACCACCGGGTCAGGGTGGCGAAAAACTGTTTTTT
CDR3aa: CASSPPGQGGEKLFF

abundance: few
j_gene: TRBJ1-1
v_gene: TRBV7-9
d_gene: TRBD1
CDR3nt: TGTGCCAGCAGCTTAGAGGGGGCCAACACTGAAGCTTTCTTT
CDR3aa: CASSLEGANTEAFF